One TCR beta chain is described in this entry. Its target is unknown. This sample was taken from a study of cytomegalovirus exposure and HLA in healthy donors. Overall study context: Findings of an earlier analysis included roughly 110 million unique TCR beta sequences from 190 million or so T cells. A data release that came early held around 85 million unique TCRs from HLA-typed donors.

The CDR3 consists of 13 residues. V gave up 3 bases and J gave up 10 bases; unmatched junction bases: 8. CDR1 and CDR2 from the germline V gene are MDHEN and SYDVKM. The study ran its PCR with 60 Vbeta and 13 Jbeta primers. Profiled with immunoSEQ multiplex PCR; TCRdb holds only in-frame clones, not every one. The top ten hold over 5% of the sample, which has 90,000 or so clones, roughly 60% seen once. Study observations and caveats: Earlier findings revealed that most TCR beta V segments proved productive either about 90% or about 30% of the time. In a later analysis, the majority of CMV-associated beta chains seemingly showed HLA restriction.

This receptor was identified in a boy between 10 and 17 years old in good health and CMV-seropositive. The source material was PBMCs. The V gene is TRBV28, the J gene TRBJ1-1; 7 positions agree with TRBD1. CDR3 in DNA: TGTGCCAGCAGTTTGTTGACAGGGTACGGAGCTTTCTTT. Encoded protein: CASSLLTGYGAFF.